This TCR beta chain is from a study of metastatic and nonmetastatic thyroid tumors. Study overall: The comparison covered peripheral blood and tumor or nodule tissue in malignant and benign thyroid patients. Study results and limitations: Malignant tumors reportedly showed significantly higher TCR beta diversity than benign nodules in both blood and tumor.

This clone was detected many times. Its antigen is not identified. Per the original methods: CDR3 differences across clinicopathological groups were used to build a distant-metastasis classifier for papillary thyroid cancer. TCRdb reanalyzed the PCR reads via MiXCR. The authors' filters were not applied to this entry. The table has 25,000 to 35,000 clones, roughly 25% seen once. Thyroid surgery was performed in patients who had received no treatment beforehand. CDR1 and CDR2 from the germline V gene are SGHNT and YYREEE (reference sequence). Trimming removed 3 bases at V and 0 bases at J, with 8 bases between. The CDR3 spans 14 residues.

This TCR came from a female donor with papillary thyroid cancer or a benign thyroid nodule (not recorded which). Some clones in this sample may be carry-over from other donors' samples. V and J are TRBV5-4 and TRBJ2-3; no clear D. The sequenced sample consisted of blood. The CDR3, as DNA: TGTGCCAGCAGCTGGGGTGAGAGCACAGATACGCAGTATTTT. Its translation: CASSWGESTDTQYF.